This T cell receptor (beta chain) was sequenced in a study of blood T cells in healthy people across ages. Study observations and caveats: Per-million-T-cell TCR beta diversity fell roughly linearly with age.

This clonotype was seen more than once but under ten times. What it recognizes is unknown. The CDR3 runs to 13 residues. Trimming at V came to 5 bases and at J to 3 bases, leaving 2 bases not matched to a gene. Germline V gene sequence: CDR1 KGHDR, CDR2 SFDVKD. A second PCR of roughly 7 to 11 cycles used a sample-barcoded 5' primer and a J-beta primer mix. Every cDNA molecule carried a tag from a template-switch adaptor bearing 12 random nucleotides. TCRdb reprocessed the 5' RACE reads with MiXCR, giving one entry per CDR3 protein. In the table there are around 1,700,000 distinct CDR3 sequences, 28% of which are singletons.

The sequence derives from a woman under 40 in good health. The chain has TRBV24-1 and TRBJ2-5; 7 bases fit TRBD2. Sequencing used blood. In DNA form, the CDR3 reads TGTGCCACCAGTGTGGGGGGGAAAGAGACCCAGTACTTC. Translated, it gives CATSVGGKETQYF.